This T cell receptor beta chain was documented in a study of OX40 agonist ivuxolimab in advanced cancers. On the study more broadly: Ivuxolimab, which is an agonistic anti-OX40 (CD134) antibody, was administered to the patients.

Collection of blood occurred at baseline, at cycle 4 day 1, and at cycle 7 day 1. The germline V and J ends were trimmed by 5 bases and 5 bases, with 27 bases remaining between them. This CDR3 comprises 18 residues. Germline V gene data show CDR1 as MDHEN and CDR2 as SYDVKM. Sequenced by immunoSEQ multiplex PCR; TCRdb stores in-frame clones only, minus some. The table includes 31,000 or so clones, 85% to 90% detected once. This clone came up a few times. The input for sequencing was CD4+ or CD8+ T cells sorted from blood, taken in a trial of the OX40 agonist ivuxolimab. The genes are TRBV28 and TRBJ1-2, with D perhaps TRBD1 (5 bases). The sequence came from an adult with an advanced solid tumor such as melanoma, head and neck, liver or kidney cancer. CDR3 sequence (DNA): TGTGCCAGCAGTCCTTGGGACGGGTCGACCTCGATTAGTTATGGCTACACCTTC. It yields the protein CASSPWDGSTSISYGYTF.